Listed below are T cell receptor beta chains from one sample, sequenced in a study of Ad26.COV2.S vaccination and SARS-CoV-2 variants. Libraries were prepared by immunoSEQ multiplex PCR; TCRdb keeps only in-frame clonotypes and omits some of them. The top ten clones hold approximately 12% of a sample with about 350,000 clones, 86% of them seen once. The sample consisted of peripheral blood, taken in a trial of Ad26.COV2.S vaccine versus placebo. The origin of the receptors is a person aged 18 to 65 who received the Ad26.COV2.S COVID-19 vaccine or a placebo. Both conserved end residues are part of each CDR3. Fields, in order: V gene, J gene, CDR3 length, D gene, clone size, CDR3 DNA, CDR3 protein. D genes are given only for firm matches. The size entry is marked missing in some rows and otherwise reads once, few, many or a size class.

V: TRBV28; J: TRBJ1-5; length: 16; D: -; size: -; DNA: TGTGCCAGCAGTCCTTACAGGGAACGCCGCAATCAGCCCCAGCATTTT; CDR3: CASSPYRERRNQPQHF
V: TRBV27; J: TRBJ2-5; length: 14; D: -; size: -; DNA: TGTGCCAGCAGCCCTTCGGGGGCTCTTCAGACCCAGTACTTC; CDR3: CASSPSGALQTQYF
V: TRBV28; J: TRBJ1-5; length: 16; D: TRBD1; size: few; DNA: TGTGCCAGCAGCCCCTCGACAGGGCCCCGCAATCAGCCCCAGCATTTT; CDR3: CASSPSTGPRNQPQHF
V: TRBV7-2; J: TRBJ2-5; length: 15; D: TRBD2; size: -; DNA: TGTGCCAGCAGCTTGGCCGGGACTAGGCAAGAGACCCAGTACTTC; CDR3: CASSLAGTRQETQYF
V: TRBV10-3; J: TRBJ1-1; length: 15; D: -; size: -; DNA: TGTGCCATCAGTGAGCAGGGGCAAGTGAACACTGAAGCTTTCTTT; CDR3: CAISEQGQVNTEAFF
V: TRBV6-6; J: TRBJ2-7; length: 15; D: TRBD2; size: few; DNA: TGTGCCAGCAGTTACCTTAGCGGGTCCGGCTACGAGCAGTACTTC; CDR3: CASSYLSGSGYEQYF
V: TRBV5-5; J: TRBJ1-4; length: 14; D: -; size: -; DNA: TGTGCCAGCAAGGACTTGGGGGCTGGTGAAAAACTGTTTTTT; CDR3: CASKDLGAGEKLFF
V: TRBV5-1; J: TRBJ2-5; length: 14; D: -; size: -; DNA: TGCGCCAGCAGCCCAGACAGGAGGCCGGAGACCCAGTACTTC; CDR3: CASSPDRRPETQYF
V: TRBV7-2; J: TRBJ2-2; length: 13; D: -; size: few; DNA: TGTGCCAGCAGCTCGATTAACACCGGGGAGCTGTTTTTT; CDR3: CASSSINTGELFF
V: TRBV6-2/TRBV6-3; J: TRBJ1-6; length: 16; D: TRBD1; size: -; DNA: TGTGCCAGCAGTTACCAAGCGACAGGGGGCAGGTTACCCCTCCACTTT; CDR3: CASSYQATGGRLPLHF
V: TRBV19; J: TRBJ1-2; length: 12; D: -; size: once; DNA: TGTGCCAGTAGCCTTACAGGTTATGGCTACACCTTC; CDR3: CASSLTGYGYTF
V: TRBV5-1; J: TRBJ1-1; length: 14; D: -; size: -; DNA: TGCGCCAGCAGCTTGGTAGGCCTGAACACTGAAGCTTTCTTT; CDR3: CASSLVGLNTEAFF
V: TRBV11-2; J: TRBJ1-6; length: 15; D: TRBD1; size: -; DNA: TGTGCCAGCAGCTTATCCCCTAGGGGGCGTATGGCCCTCCACTTT; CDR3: CASSLSPRGRMALHF
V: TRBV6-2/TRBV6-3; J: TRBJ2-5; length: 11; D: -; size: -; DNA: TGTGCCAGCAGTGCCGGGGAGACCCAGTACTTC; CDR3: CASSAGETQYF
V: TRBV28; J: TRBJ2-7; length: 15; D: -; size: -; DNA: TGTGCCAGCAGACAGAACCCGGGGGTAGCCTACGAGCAGTACTTC; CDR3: CASRQNPGVAYEQYF
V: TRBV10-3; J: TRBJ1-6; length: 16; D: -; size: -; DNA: TGTGCCATCAGTGATCGGCGGGGGGCGGAAAATTCACCCCTCCACTTT; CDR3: CAISDRRGAENSPLHF
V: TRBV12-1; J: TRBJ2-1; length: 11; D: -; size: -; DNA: TGTGCCAGCTGGATTGGGGGGTGGAAGTTCTTC; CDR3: CASWIGGWKFF
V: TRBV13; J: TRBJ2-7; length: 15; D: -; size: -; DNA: TGTGCCAGCGGTTCCACACGCAGGGGAGGGGACGAGCAGTACTTC; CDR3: CASGSTRRGGDEQYF
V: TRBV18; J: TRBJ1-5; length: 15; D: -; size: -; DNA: TGTGCCAGCTCACCTAGACAGGAGGGTAATCAGCCCCAGCATTTT; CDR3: CASSPRQEGNQPQHF
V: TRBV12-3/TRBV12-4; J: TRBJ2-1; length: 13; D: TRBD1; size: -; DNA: TGTGCCAGCAACCTATCAGGGGGCAATGAGCAGTTCTTC; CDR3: CASNLSGGNEQFF
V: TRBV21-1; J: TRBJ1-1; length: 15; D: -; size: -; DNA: TGTGCCAGCAGCAAATGCGGGGGGGGCAGGACTGAAGCTTTCTTT; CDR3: CASSKCGGGRTEAFF
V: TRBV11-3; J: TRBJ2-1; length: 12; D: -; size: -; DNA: TGTGCCAGCAGCTTAGAGCGGGGTGAGCAGTTCTTC; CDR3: CASSLERGEQFF
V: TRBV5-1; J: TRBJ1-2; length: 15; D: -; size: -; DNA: TGCGCCAGCAGCTTGGAGCTGTCGGGGGACTATGGCTACACCTTC; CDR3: CASSLELSGDYGYTF
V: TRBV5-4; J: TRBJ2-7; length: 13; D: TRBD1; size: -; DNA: TGTGCCACCTCTTACAGGGGGGAGTACGAGCAGTACTTC; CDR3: CATSYRGEYEQYF
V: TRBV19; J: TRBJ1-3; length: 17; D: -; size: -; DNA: TGTGCCAGTAGTATAGAGGACAGCCGGCCCTCTGGAAACACCATATATTTT; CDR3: CASSIEDSRPSGNTIYF
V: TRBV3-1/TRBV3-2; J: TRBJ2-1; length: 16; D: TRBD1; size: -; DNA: TGTGCCAGCAGCCCTTCCGGGACAGGGATCTACAATGAGCAGTTCTTC; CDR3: CASSPSGTGIYNEQFF
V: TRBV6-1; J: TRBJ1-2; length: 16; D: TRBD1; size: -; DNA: TGTGCCAGCAGTGACGGACAGGGCCTCGGGGACTATGGCTACACCTTC; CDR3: CASSDGQGLGDYGYTF
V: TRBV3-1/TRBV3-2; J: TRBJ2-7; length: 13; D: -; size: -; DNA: TGTGCCAGCAGCCAACGACGCTTTTACGAGCAGTACTTC; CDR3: CASSQRRFYEQYF
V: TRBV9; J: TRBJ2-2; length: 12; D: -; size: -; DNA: TGTGCCAGCAGCGTGGTCGCCGGGGAGCTGTTTTTT; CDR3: CASSVVAGELFF
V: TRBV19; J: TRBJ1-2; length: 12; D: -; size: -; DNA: TGTGCCAGTAATGGGCAGCTCTATGGCTACACCTTC; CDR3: CASNGQLYGYTF
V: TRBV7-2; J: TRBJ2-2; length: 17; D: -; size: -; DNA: TGTGCCAGCAGCTTGGGGCGGGGTTCGGGGGACACCGGGGAGCTGTTTTTT; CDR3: CASSLGRGSGDTGELFF
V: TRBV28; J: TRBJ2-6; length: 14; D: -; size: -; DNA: TGTGCCAGCACTATGTCGCGGGGGGCCAACGTCCTGACTTTC; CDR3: CASTMSRGANVLTF
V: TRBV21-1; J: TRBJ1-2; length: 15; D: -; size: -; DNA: TGTGCCAGCAGAGTACGGCCTGCGCTCACTAATGGCTACACCTTC; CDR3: CASRVRPALTNGYTF
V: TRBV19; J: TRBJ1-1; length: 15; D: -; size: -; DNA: TGTGCCAGTTTCCCCTCAAGGCGGGAGAGGGCTGAAGCTTTCTTT; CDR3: CASFPSRRERAEAFF
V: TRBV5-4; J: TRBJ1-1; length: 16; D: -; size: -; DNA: TGTGCCAGCAGCCCCTGGGGGAAAACTATGAACACTGAAGCTTTCTTT; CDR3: CASSPWGKTMNTEAFF
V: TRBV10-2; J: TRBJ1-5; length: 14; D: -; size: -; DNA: TGCGCCACCAGGCCCTCTTATAGCAATCAGCCCCAGCATTTT; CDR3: CATRPSYSNQPQHF
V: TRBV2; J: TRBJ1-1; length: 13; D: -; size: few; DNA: TGTGCCAGCAGGCGCCCAGGGAAAACTGAAGCTTTCTTT; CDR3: CASRRPGKTEAFF
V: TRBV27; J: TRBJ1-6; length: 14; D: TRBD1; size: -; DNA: TGTGCCAGCAGCACAGGGGGCTATAATTCACCCCTCCACTTT; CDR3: CASSTGGYNSPLHF
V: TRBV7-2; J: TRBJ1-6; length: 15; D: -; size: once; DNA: TGTGCCAGCAGCTTAGAGGGCCTTAAAAATTCACCCCTCCACTTT; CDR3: CASSLEGLKNSPLHF